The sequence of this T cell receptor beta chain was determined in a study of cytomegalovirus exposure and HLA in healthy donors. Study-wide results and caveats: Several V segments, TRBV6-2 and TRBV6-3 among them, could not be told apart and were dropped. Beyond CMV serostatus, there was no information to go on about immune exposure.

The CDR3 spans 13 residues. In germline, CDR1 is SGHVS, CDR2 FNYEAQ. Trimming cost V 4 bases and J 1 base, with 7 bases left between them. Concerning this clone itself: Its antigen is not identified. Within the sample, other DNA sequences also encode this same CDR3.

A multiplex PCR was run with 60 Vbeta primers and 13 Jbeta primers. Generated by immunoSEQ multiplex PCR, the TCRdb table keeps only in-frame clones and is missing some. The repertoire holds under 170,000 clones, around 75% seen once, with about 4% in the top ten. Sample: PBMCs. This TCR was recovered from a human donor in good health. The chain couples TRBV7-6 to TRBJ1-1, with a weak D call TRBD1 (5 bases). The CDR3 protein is CASSSTENTEAFF. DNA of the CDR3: TGTGCCAGCAGCTCGACAGAGAACACTGAAGCTTTCTTT.